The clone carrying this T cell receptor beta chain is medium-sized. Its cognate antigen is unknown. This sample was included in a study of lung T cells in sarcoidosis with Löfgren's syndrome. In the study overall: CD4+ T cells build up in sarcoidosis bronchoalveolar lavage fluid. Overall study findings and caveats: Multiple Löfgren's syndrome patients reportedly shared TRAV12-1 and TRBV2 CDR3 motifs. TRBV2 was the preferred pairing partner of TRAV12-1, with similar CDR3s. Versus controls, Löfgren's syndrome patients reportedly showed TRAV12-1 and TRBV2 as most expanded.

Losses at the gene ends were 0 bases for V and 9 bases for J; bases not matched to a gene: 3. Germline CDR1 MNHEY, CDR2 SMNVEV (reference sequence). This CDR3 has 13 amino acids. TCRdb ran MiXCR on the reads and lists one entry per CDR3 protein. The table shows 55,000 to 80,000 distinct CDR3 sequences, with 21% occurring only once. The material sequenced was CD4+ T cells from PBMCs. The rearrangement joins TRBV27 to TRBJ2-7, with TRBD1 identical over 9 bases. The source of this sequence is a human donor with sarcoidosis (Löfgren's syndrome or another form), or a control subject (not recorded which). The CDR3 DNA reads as TGTGCCAGCAGTTTATCGGGACAGGGAGTGCAGTACTTC. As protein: CASSLSGQGVQYF.